Listed below are T cell receptor beta chains from one sample, sequenced in a study of blood T cell repertoires in COVID-19. Profiling relied on immunoSEQ multiplex PCR, and the TCRdb table lists in-frame clones only, not all of them. Of 35,000 to 40,000 clones listed, 80% to 90% were seen once; the top ten hold 19%. The material sequenced was peripheral blood. These TCRs come from a man aged 65 to 79 with acute or convalescent COVID-19. Both conserved end residues are part of each CDR3. D genes are given only for firm matches. The size of a clone is reported for some rows only, either as once, few or many, or as a class for expanded clones.

V	D	length	J	size	DNA	CDR3
TRBV28	TRBD1	16	TRBJ1-4	NA	TGTGCCAGCAGTCCTCAGGGGGAAACAACTAATGAAAAACTGTTTTTT	CASSPQGETTNEKLFF
TRBV7-7	TRBD1	18	TRBJ2-2	NA	TGTGCTAGCATGGGGACAGGCTTAACACGGAAAACCACCGGGGAGCTGTTTTTT	CASMGTGLTRKTTGELFF
TRBV7-8	TRBD1	14	TRBJ2-1	NA	TGTGCCAGCAGCCTAGGGGGCCGCCACAATGAGCAGTTCTTC	CASSLGGRHNEQFF
TRBV9	TRBD1	15	TRBJ2-7	once	TGTGCCAGCAACCCCTCGGGACAGGGGGCCGACGAGCAGTACTTC	CASNPSGQGADEQYF
TRBV18	NA	13	TRBJ1-1	NA	TGTGCCAGCTCTCTTTTGTTGGGGCCTGAAGCTTTCTTT	CASSLLLGPEAFF
TRBV7-3	TRBD2	16	TRBJ2-3	NA	TGTGCCAGCAGCGTTGGACTAGCGGGAGGGATAGATACGCAGTATTTT	CASSVGLAGGIDTQYF
TRBV21-1	NA	19	TRBJ1-4	NA	TGTGCCAGCGTAGCGGGGCCGTCGTACCCACGGGCAACTAATGAAAAACTGTTTTTT	CASVAGPSYPRATNEKLFF
TRBV5-1	NA	14	TRBJ2-7	once	TGCGCCAGCAGCTTCCGGGAGCGCTCCTACGAGCAGTACTTC	CASSFRERSYEQYF
TRBV4-1	NA	14	TRBJ2-4	NA	TGCGCCAGCAGCCAACCCATAGCCAAAAACATTCAGTACTTC	CASSQPIAKNIQYF
TRBV6-4	NA	15	TRBJ2-2	NA	TGTGCCAGCAGTGACTCCCGGGAAGGCACCGGGGAGCTGTTTTTT	CASSDSREGTGELFF
TRBV3-1/TRBV3-2	TRBD2	15	TRBJ2-7	NA	TGTGCCAGCAGCCAAGAAAGAGCGGGGGCATCGGAGCAGTACTTC	CASSQERAGASEQYF
TRBV25-1	TRBD1	15	TRBJ1-1	once	TGTGCCAGCAGTCCCCGGACAGGGAGGGACACTGAAGCTTTCTTT	CASSPRTGRDTEAFF
TRBV7-8	TRBD1	15	TRBJ1-2	NA	TGTGCCAGCAGCCAGATGACAGGGCCTAACTATGGCTACACCTTC	CASSQMTGPNYGYTF
TRBV5-1	NA	15	TRBJ2-5	NA	TGCGCCAGCAGCCCGATCAAAGGTTGGGCAGAGACCCAGTACTTC	CASSPIKGWAETQYF
TRBV6-6	NA	15	TRBJ1-3	NA	TGTGCCAGCAGTTACTCGAAGTCGGGTTACGACACCATATATTTT	CASSYSKSGYDTIYF
TRBV19	NA	15	TRBJ1-2	NA	TGTGCCAGCATCCTTAAGGGTGCAGGGGTAAAAGGCTACACCTTC	CASILKGAGVKGYTF
TRBV28	NA	16	TRBJ2-1	NA	TGTGCCAGCAGGCAGGGACAACAAAACCTCTACAATGAGCAGTTCTTC	CASRQGQQNLYNEQFF
TRBV23-1	TRBD1	16	TRBJ2-2	once	TGCGCCAGCGGAATAAAGGACAGGGCGAACACCGGGGAGCTGTTTTTT	CASGIKDRANTGELFF
TRBV7-2	TRBD2	18	TRBJ2-4	NA	TGTGCCAGCAGCTTAGCGTTCACTGGACTAGCGGGAGATAACATTCAGTACTTC	CASSLAFTGLAGDNIQYF
TRBV7-2	NA	15	TRBJ2-6	NA	TGTGCCAGCAGCCCCTCTAGCTCTCACGCCAACGTCCTGACTTTC	CASSPSSSHANVLTF
TRBV9	TRBD2	17	TRBJ2-3	NA	TGTGCCAGCAGCGTAGCTACCCTAGCGGGAGGCACAGATACGCAGTATTTT	CASSVATLAGGTDTQYF
TRBV19	TRBD1	13	TRBJ2-1	NA	TGTGCCAGTAGTCCAACGGGACAGGGCGAGCAGTTCTTC	CASSPTGQGEQFF
TRBV6-2/TRBV6-3	NA	16	TRBJ1-2	NA	TGTGCCAGCAGTTACTCCACCACAGGACCAGCTTATGGCTACACCTTC	CASSYSTTGPAYGYTF
TRBV28	NA	15	TRBJ1-1	NA	TGTGCCAGCAGGGGACGGGGAGGATCGGTTACTGAAGCTTTCTTT	CASRGRGGSVTEAFF
TRBV4-3	TRBD1	16	TRBJ2-3	NA	TGCGCCAGCAGCCAACCCGGGACAGGGGAGGGAGATACGCAGTATTTT	CASSQPGTGEGDTQYF
TRBV5-5	NA	14	TRBJ2-5	NA	TGTGCCAGCAGCGCCAGGGGCCAAGCGGAGACCCAGTACTTC	CASSARGQAETQYF
TRBV6-2/TRBV6-3	NA	14	TRBJ2-3	NA	TGTGCCAGCAGTTTGGGTAGCTCGGGGGAAACGCAGTATTTT	CASSLGSSGETQYF
TRBV21-1	NA	16	TRBJ2-7	NA	TGTGCCAGCAGCAAATGGGAGGGGGTCGGCTCCTACGAGCAGTACTTC	CASSKWEGVGSYEQYF
TRBV4-3	NA	14	TRBJ1-2	NA	TGCGCCAGCAGCCCCGGGGGGGCTCACTATGGCTACACCTTC	CASSPGGAHYGYTF
TRBV5-1	NA	14	TRBJ2-7	NA	TGCGCCAGCAGCTTAAAGCTACTCTCCTACGAGCAGTACTTC	CASSLKLLSYEQYF
TRBV6-2/TRBV6-3	NA	13	TRBJ1-2	NA	TGTGCCAGCAACCCCGACAGCTTCTATGGCTACACCTTC	CASNPDSFYGYTF
TRBV6-5	NA	14	TRBJ1-1	NA	TGTGCCAGCAACCCCGGGACAACGAGGGCTGAAGCTTTCTTT	CASNPGTTRAEAFF
TRBV19	NA	14	TRBJ2-5	NA	TGTGCCAGTAGCTTTTACCGGGACTCAGAGACCCAGTACTTC	CASSFYRDSETQYF
TRBV5-4	TRBD1	14	TRBJ1-4	NA	TGTGCCAGCAGCCATGGACAGGGTAATGAAAAACTGTTTTTT	CASSHGQGNEKLFF
TRBV23-1	TRBD1	18	TRBJ2-6	once	TGCGCCAGCAGTCAAAAGTGCAGGGGGACAAAGGAGGCCAACGTCCTGACTTTC	CASSQKCRGTKEANVLTF
TRBV19	TRBD1	17	TRBJ1-3	NA	TGTGCCAGTAGTCCATACCTCCGGGACAGGGCTGGAAACACCATATATTTT	CASSPYLRDRAGNTIYF
TRBV6-2/TRBV6-3	TRBD2	16	TRBJ2-2	NA	TGTGCCAGCAGTGCTAGCGGGAGGATGGGCACCGGGGAGCTGTTTTTT	CASSASGRMGTGELFF
TRBV2	TRBD1	15	TRBJ2-7	NA	TGTGCCAGCAGTGAAGCGGGACAGGGTGCCTACGAGCAGTACTTC	CASSEAGQGAYEQYF
TRBV18	NA	15	TRBJ2-3	NA	TGTGCCAGCTCACCGACAGGCGCCTCCACAGATACGCAGTATTTT	CASSPTGASTDTQYF
TRBV7-2	NA	15	TRBJ2-7	NA	TGTGCCAGCAGCTTACGGAGCAGGGGCTCCTACGAGCAGTACTTC	CASSLRSRGSYEQYF
TRBV6-2/TRBV6-3	TRBD2	16	TRBJ2-1	NA	TGTGCCAGCAGTTACAGGTGGGCTAGCGGCTACAATGAGCAGTTCTTC	CASSYRWASGYNEQFF
TRBV5-1	TRBD1	15	TRBJ1-3	NA	TGCGCCAGCAGCTATGACAGGGGGCTCGGAAACACCATATATTTT	CASSYDRGLGNTIYF
TRBV14	NA	12	TRBJ1-1	few	TGTGCCAGCAGCCAAGTAGCGGGGGAAGCTTTCTTT	CASSQVAGEAFF
TRBV7-2	TRBD2	15	TRBJ2-1	once	TGTGCCAGCAGCCCCAGCGGGAGCTCCTACAATGAGCAGTTCTTC	CASSPSGSSYNEQFF
TRBV24-1	TRBD2	17	TRBJ2-7	NA	TGTGCCACCAGTGGTTTTAGCGGGAGCCGCCCCCGGGACGAGCAGTACTTC	CATSGFSGSRPRDEQYF
TRBV5-5	NA	14	TRBJ2-7	NA	TGTGCCAGCAGCTTCGTATCAGGCGGGTACGAGCAGTACTTC	CASSFVSGGYEQYF
TRBV12-3/TRBV12-4	NA	13	TRBJ1-4	NA	TGTGCCAGCAGCCCCCGGGTCAATGAAAAACTGTTTTTT	CASSPRVNEKLFF
TRBV20-1	NA	11	TRBJ2-7	NA	TGCAGTGCAGAAGAGGGTTACGAGCAGTACTTC	CSAEEGYEQYF
TRBV5-1	NA	14	TRBJ2-2	NA	TGCGCCAGCAGCCTAGGGCCCGGGGCCGGGGAGCTGTTTTTT	CASSLGPGAGELFF
TRBV5-6	TRBD1	16	TRBJ2-7	NA	TGTGCCAGCAGCTCACTAACCGGGACAGGGATTAACGAGCAGTACTTC	CASSSLTGTGINEQYF
TRBV24-1	NA	15	TRBJ1-4	NA	TGTGCCACCAGTGATTCAAGACAGGCTAATGAAAAACTGTTTTTT	CATSDSRQANEKLFF
TRBV6-5	NA	12	TRBJ2-7	NA	TGTGCCAGCAGGGCCACACGCTACGAGCAGTACTTC	CASRATRYEQYF
TRBV29-1	NA	13	TRBJ2-5	few	TGCAGCGTTGAACCGGGGTCTCAAGAGACCCAGTACTTC	CSVEPGSQETQYF
TRBV5-1	NA	15	TRBJ2-7	NA	TGCGCCAGCAGCTTAGATTCGAGGCGCTCCTACGAGCAGTACTTC	CASSLDSRRSYEQYF
TRBV27	TRBD2	18	TRBJ2-4	few	TGTGCCAGCAGTTTAATAGCGGGAGAATCCCAAGCCAAAAACATTCAGTACTTC	CASSLIAGESQAKNIQYF
TRBV27	TRBD2	14	TRBJ2-1	NA	TGTGCCAGCACTAAAGCGGGACCCTACAATGAGCAGTTCTTC	CASTKAGPYNEQFF
TRBV5-1	NA	12	TRBJ2-7	NA	TGCGCCAGCAGCTTGGACAGATTTGAGCAGTACTTC	CASSLDRFEQYF
TRBV6-2/TRBV6-3	NA	13	TRBJ2-7	NA	TGTGCCAGCAGTTTCACAGGTTCCTACGAGCAGTACTTC	CASSFTGSYEQYF